This T cell receptor beta chain was sequenced for a study of cytomegalovirus exposure and HLA in healthy donors. Study observations and caveats: Sequence variants that were highly shared formed a cluster that was likely a sequencing artifact.

The germline V gene encodes CDR1 LNHDA and CDR2 SQIVND (reference sequence). The ends lost 5 bases at V and 2 bases at J; junction bases unmatched: 2. CDR3 length: 15 residues. With respect to this clone: The antigen remains undetermined.

The primer mix had 60 Vbeta and 13 Jbeta primers. Libraries were prepared by immunoSEQ multiplex PCR; TCRdb keeps only in-frame clonotypes and omits some of them. The table lists just over 80,000 clones. This receptor was identified in a woman in her twenties or thirties in good health and CMV-seronegative. This rearrangement joins TRBV19 to TRBJ1-5, with 11 bases lining up with TRBD1. Material: PBMCs. DNA for the CDR3: TGTGCCAGTAGTGGGACAGGGGGTGGCAATCAGCCCCAGCATTTT. This encodes CASSGTGGGNQPQHF.